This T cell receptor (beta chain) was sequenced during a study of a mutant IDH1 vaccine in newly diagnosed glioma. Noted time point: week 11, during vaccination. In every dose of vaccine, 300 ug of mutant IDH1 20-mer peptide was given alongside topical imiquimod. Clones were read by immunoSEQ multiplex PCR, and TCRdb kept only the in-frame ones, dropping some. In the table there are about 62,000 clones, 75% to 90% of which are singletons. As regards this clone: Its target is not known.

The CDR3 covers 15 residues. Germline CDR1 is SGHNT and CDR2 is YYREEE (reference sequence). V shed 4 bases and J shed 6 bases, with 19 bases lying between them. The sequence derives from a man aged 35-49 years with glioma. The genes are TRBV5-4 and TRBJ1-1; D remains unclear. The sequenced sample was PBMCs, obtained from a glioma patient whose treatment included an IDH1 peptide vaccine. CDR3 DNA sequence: TGTGCCAGCAGCGGCGATCGTTCACGAACGGCTGAAGCTTTCTTT. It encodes CASSGDRSRTAEAFF.